The table lists the clone carrying this T cell receptor (beta chain) with a few counts. Its matching antigen is unknown. 5'RACE with constant-segment primers yielded barcoded, UMI-tagged TCR alpha and TCR beta cDNA libraries. From the 5' RACE reads, TCRdb called clonotypes with MiXCR, one entry per CDR3 protein. The data hold 250,000 or so distinct CDR3 sequences, with about a sixth observed a single time. This entry belongs to a study of T-cell memory formation after mild COVID-19. Across the study: TCR clusters were largely donor specific. Study-wide findings and caveats: For contracting clones, CD4+ ones sat mainly in CM and EM, CD8+ in EMRA. Clones contracting day 15 to 85 were balanced CD4/CD8; later expanders leaned CD4+.

Germline CDR1 and CDR2: MGHRA and YSYEKL. Trimming cost V 2 bases and J 2 bases; bases outside gene matches: 3. The CDR3 runs to 14 residues. J is TRBJ2-7 and V is TRBV4-1, with TRBD1 matching over 7 bases. The sequencing input was PBMCs or a T cell subset sorted from them (not recorded which). The sequence derives from a man aged 18 to 29 who had mild COVID-19 (a few samples of this study predate the infection). Cell type and time point are not known. The CDR3 nucleotides read TGCGCCAGCAGCCAAAGAACAGGGGCCTACGAGCAGTACTTC. Translating gives CASSQRTGAYEQYF.